This TCR beta chain is drawn from a study of cytotoxic CD8 clonotypes in ibrutinib-treated CLL. Study-level findings and limits: Sampling of sustained-remission and progressing patients occurred at differing times.

The germline V gene encodes CDR1 SNHLY and CDR2 FYNNEI. The V segment lost 6 bases and the J segment 2 bases; nucleotides outside the gene matches: 14. The CDR3 covers 17 residues. Sequenced by immunoSEQ multiplex PCR; TCRdb stores in-frame clones only, minus some. The sample has roughly 100,000 clones; approximately 82% are singletons. For this clone: What it recognizes is unknown.

The sequence came from a human donor with chronic lymphocytic leukemia. The source material was PBMCs, sampled after 12 months of ibrutinib treatment. The rearrangement links TRBV2 to TRBJ2-3; 7 positions match TRBD1. The CDR3 is CASSQDRAESNTDTQYF. The CDR3 nucleotides are TGTGCCAGCAGCCAAGACAGGGCGGAATCTAACACAGATACGCAGTATTTT.